Listed below are T cell receptor beta chains from one sample, sequenced in a study of blood T cell repertoires in COVID-19. TCRdb's copy holds only in-frame clones and misses some; the assay was immunoSEQ multiplex PCR. Of 150,000 or so clones listed, just over 85% were seen once; the top ten hold 1.5% to 1.7%. The source material was peripheral blood. Receptors were obtained from a woman aged 60-70 years with acute or convalescent COVID-19. Both conserved end residues are part of each CDR3. Fields, in order: V gene, D gene, J gene, clone size, CDR3 DNA, CDR3 protein. The D gene is left open where the match is weak. Clone size appears in some rows only: once, few, many, or a class for an expanded clone.

>TRBV28|NA|TRBJ2-7|NA
TGTGCCAGCTCAAATCTGCGAGGGGTGGGGAGGTCTCTCTACGAGCAGTACTTC
CASSNLRGVGRSLYEQYF
>TRBV9|NA|TRBJ2-1|NA
TGTGCCAGCAGCGCCCCGAAGGGGGGGAGACCATACAATGAGCAGTTCTTC
CASSAPKGGRPYNEQFF
>TRBV6-6|TRBD2|TRBJ2-1|NA
TGTGCCAGCAGAAGCGGGGGCAATACAAATGAGCAGTTCTTC
CASRSGGNTNEQFF
>TRBV19|TRBD1|TRBJ1-3|NA
TGTGCCAGTAGTCCCCGCGCGGACAGGGGCTCTGGAAACACCATATATTTT
CASSPRADRGSGNTIYF
>TRBV7-2|TRBD1|TRBJ1-6|NA
TGTGCCAGCACTCGAATGGGGGACAGCCTGACTAATTCACCCCTCCACTTT
CASTRMGDSLTNSPLHF
>TRBV3-1/TRBV3-2|TRBD1|TRBJ2-5|NA
TGTGCCAGCAGCCAAGATGCAGGGGGTCAAGAGACCCAGTACTTC
CASSQDAGGQETQYF
>TRBV3-1/TRBV3-2|NA|TRBJ1-2|NA
TGTGCCAGCAGCCCAGGGTCTCGGGGCTACACCTTC
CASSPGSRGYTF
>TRBV6-2/TRBV6-3|NA|TRBJ1-1|NA
TGTGCCAGCAGCCCCGTTGTTGTACAGAACACTGAAGCTTTCTTT
CASSPVVVQNTEAFF
>TRBV7-9|NA|TRBJ2-3|NA
TGTGCCAGCAGCTTAGGGTCGGGGAGTCGTGGCACAGATACGCAGTATTTT
CASSLGSGSRGTDTQYF
>TRBV7-9|NA|TRBJ1-1|NA
TGTGCCAGCAGCCCAACAGGAAACACTGAAGCTTTCTTT
CASSPTGNTEAFF
>TRBV6-1|TRBD1|TRBJ1-5|NA
TGTGCCAGCAGGGAAGGACAGGGTGAAGTTAGGCCCCAGCATTTT
CASREGQGEVRPQHF
>TRBV6-4|TRBD1|TRBJ1-1|NA
TGTGCCAGCAGTGCACAGGGGGGGCGCGGGACTGAAGCTTTCTTT
CASSAQGGRGTEAFF
>TRBV5-4|NA|TRBJ1-2|NA
TGTGCCAGCAGCTTGTCAACAGCGGGTAACTATGGCTACACCTTC
CASSLSTAGNYGYTF
>TRBV27|TRBD1|TRBJ2-3|many
TGTGCCAGCAGTTTCGGGACAGGGGAGAATACGCAGTATTTT
CASSFGTGENTQYF
>TRBV11-3|TRBD1|TRBJ2-2|few
TGTGCCAGCAGCTTAGACCAAAGCGGGACAGGGATAACCGGGGAGCTGTTTTTT
CASSLDQSGTGITGELFF
>TRBV18|NA|TRBJ1-4|NA
TGTGCCAGCTCACCACGGACAGACGAAAAACTGTTTTTT
CASSPRTDEKLFF
>TRBV5-1|TRBD1|TRBJ2-1|NA
TGCGCCAGCAGCGACATACAGGGGGCCGATGAGCAGTTCTTC
CASSDIQGADEQFF
>TRBV10-3|NA|TRBJ2-2|once
TGTGCCACCCAGACTAGTTCCGGGGAGCTGTTTTTT
CATQTSSGELFF
>TRBV7-6|NA|TRBJ2-2|NA
TGTGCCAGCAGACTGTACCCGAACACCGGGGAGCTGTTTTTT
CASRLYPNTGELFF
>TRBV19|TRBD2|TRBJ2-1|NA
TGTGCCAGTAGTGCTTTAGCGGGGGGAGGGTACAATGAGCAGTTCTTC
CASSALAGGGYNEQFF
>TRBV6-6|NA|TRBJ1-2|NA
TGTGCCACTACAAAGCGGGAGCAGCCCAACTATGGCTACACCTTC
CATTKREQPNYGYTF
>TRBV6-5|NA|TRBJ1-2|NA
TGTGCCAGCAGTTTGGAGGGTCCTCGCTATGGCTACACCTTC
CASSLEGPRYGYTF
>TRBV5-1|TRBD1|TRBJ1-3|NA
TGCGCCAGCAGCTCGACAGGGGGAGGAAACACCATATATTTT
CASSSTGGGNTIYF
>TRBV7-2|NA|TRBJ1-1|NA
TGTGCCAGCAGCCATTTCAACAGGGAGCCGAAGGCTTTCTTT
CASSHFNREPKAFF
>TRBV21-1|NA|TRBJ1-1|NA
TGTGCCAGCAGCTTAGATGGGGCACACCCTGAAGCTTTCTTT
CASSLDGAHPEAFF
>TRBV3-1/TRBV3-2|TRBD1|TRBJ1-1|NA
TGTGCCAGCAGCCAAGGGGACAGGGACGCTTTCTTT
CASSQGDRDAFF
>TRBV6-5|NA|TRBJ2-2|NA
TGTGCCACCGCTGGCAGGGGCGTCACCGGGGAGCTGTTTTTT
CATAGRGVTGELFF
>TRBV11-1|NA|TRBJ1-2|NA
TGTGCCAGCAGCCCCGGACAAGACTATGGCTACACCTTC
CASSPGQDYGYTF
>TRBV30|TRBD2|TRBJ2-1|NA
TGTGCCTGGAGTATAAGCGGGGGGTCGAGTGAGCAGTTCTTC
CAWSISGGSSEQFF
>TRBV4-1|NA|TRBJ2-1|NA
TGCGCCAGCAGCCAAGGACTCTCCCTCAGTGGGCAGTTCTTC
CASSQGLSLSGQFF
>TRBV7-2|NA|TRBJ2-7|NA
TGTGCCAGCAGCTTAGGACAGTTCTACGAGCAGTACTTC
CASSLGQFYEQYF
>TRBV29-1|NA|TRBJ2-3|NA
TGCAGCGTTGATTTCTCAGGGGTAGCAGATACGCAGTATTTT
CSVDFSGVADTQYF
>TRBV9|NA|TRBJ2-3|NA
TGTGCCAGCAGCTCCGGGACTCACACAGATACGCAGTATTTT
CASSSGTHTDTQYF
>TRBV7-2|TRBD2|TRBJ2-5|once
TGTGCCAGCAGACAACTAGCGGTCCAAGAGACCCAGTACTTC
CASRQLAVQETQYF
>TRBV5-1|TRBD1|TRBJ2-7|NA
TGCGCCAGCAGAAGGGGGACAGGGGGAATCGAGCAGTACTTC
CASRRGTGGIEQYF